This T cell receptor (beta chain) originates from a study of OX40 agonist ivuxolimab in advanced cancers. On the study more broadly: Hepatocellular carcinoma, melanoma, renal cell or head and neck cancer occurred in dose-escalation patients. Study findings and constraints: Some nonresponders likewise displayed low normalized T-cell clonal expansion. Relative to CD4+, CD8+ T cells held more expanded clones on average. At 0.1 to 3.0 mg/kg and by week 6, CD4+ and CD8+ T cells in the blood had expanded clonally.

V was cut by 2 bases and J by 12 bases, with 11 bases left in between. CDR1 and CDR2 (germline): MNHNS, SASEGT. There are 12 residues in the CDR3. The assay was immunoSEQ multiplex PCR, and TCRdb's table has in-frame clones only and misses some. The data contain approximately 10,000 clones, around nine tenths of them singletons. Of note for this clone: Antigen: not known.

The receptor comes from an adult with an advanced solid tumor such as melanoma, head and neck, liver or kidney cancer. This rearrangement joins TRBV6-1 to TRBJ2-1; D is possibly TRBD2 (5 bases). The source was CD4+ or CD8+ T cells sorted from blood, collected in a trial of the OX40 agonist ivuxolimab. This CDR3 is CASSEYPEGQFF. The CDR3 DNA follows: TGTGCCAGCAGTGAATACCCAGAGGGGCAGTTCTTC.